This T cell receptor (beta chain) was sequenced in a study of cytomegalovirus exposure and HLA in healthy donors. This clone occurred a few times. Per the germline V gene, CDR1 is MNHEY and CDR2 is SVGAGI. The CDR3 loop spans 13 amino acids. Germline trimming cut 8 bases from V and 5 bases from J; bases unmatched to any gene: 6. It was with 60 Vbeta and 13 Jbeta primers that the PCR ran. Sequencing used immunoSEQ multiplex PCR; TCRdb keeps in-frame clones, though not all of them. The profile shows around 200,000 clones, around 79% of them singletons. The TCR was taken from a male donor in good health and CMV-seronegative. Sequenced sample: PBMCs. This chain uses TRBV6-5 with TRBJ1-1, with 9 bases that match TRBD1. As DNA, the CDR3 is TGTGCCAGCGACGGGACAGGGAGTACTGAAGCTTTCTTT. Its protein product is CASDGTGSTEAFF.